This T cell receptor (beta chain) was identified in a study of CD8 T cells in Susac syndrome. Germline values: CDR1 DFQATT, CDR2 SNEGSKA (reference sequence). This CDR3 has 13 residues. With V trimmed by 3 bases and J by 6 bases, 6 bases remained unmatched. RNA was extracted with the RNeasy kit, and a quantity of about 0.45 to 1 ug was reverse transcribed using random hexamers. An immunoSEQ multiplex PCR amplified TCR beta CDR3 over 54 Vbeta and 13 Jbeta. Each CDR3 protein gets one entry after TCRdb re-called the immunoSEQ multiplex PCR reads with MiXCR. Counted here are 120,000 to 150,000 distinct CDR3 sequences, roughly 95% occurring once; the ten biggest clones make up 0.084%. CD8+ and CD4+ T cells circulating in blood were sequenced for TCR beta.

This clonotype originated in a human donor in good health. The chain is built from TRBV20-1 and TRBJ2-7; 9 positions match TRBD2. Sequencing input: CD4+ T cells from PBMCs. CDR3: CSASRAGGLEQYF. DNA of the CDR3: TGCAGTGCTAGCCGGGCGGGAGGGCTCGAGCAGTACTTC.